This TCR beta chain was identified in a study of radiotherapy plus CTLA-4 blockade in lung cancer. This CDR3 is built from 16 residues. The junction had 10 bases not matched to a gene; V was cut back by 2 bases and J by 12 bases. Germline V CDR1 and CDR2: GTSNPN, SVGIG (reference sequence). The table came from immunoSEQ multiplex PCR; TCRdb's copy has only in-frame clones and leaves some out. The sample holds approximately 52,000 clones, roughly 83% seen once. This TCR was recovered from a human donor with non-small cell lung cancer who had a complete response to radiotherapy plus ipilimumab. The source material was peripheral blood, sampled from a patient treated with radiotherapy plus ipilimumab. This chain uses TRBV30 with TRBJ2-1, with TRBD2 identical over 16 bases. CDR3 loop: CAWSIPRGLAGGPQFF. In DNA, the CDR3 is TGTGCCTGGAGTATTCCACGGGGACTAGCGGGGGGGCCGCAGTTCTTC.